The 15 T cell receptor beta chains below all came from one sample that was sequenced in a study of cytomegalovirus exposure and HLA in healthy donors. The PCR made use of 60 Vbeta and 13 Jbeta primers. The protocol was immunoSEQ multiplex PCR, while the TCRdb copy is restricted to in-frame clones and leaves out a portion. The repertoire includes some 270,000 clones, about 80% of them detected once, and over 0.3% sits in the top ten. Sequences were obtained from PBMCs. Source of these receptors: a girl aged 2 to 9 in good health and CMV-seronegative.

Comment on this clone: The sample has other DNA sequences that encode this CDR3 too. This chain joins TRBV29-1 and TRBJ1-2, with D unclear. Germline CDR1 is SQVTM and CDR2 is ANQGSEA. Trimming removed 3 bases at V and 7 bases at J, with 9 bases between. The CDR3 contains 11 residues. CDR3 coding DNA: TGCAGCGTTGAGAGAGGAGGTGGCTACACCTTC. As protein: CSVERGGGYTF.

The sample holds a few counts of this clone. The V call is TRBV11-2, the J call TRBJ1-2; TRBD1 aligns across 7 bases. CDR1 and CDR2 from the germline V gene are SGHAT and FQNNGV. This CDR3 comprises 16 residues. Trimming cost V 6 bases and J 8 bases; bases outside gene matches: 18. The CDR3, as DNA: TGTGCCAGCAGAGTCCTCCCCGGGACAGACCCCTGGGGCTACACCTTC. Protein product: CASRVLPGTDPWGYTF.

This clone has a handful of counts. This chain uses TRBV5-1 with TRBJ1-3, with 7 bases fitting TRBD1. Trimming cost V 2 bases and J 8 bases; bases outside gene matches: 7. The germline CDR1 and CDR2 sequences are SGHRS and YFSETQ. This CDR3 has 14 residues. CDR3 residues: CASSLRQGGDTIYF. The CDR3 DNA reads TGCGCCAGCAGCTTACGACAGGGAGGCGACACCATATATTTT.

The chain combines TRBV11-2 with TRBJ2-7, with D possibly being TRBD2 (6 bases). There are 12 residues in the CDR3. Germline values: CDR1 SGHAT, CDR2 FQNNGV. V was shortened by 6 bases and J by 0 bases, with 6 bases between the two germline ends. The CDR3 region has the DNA TGTGCCAGCAGGCGGGACTCCTACGAGCAGTACTTC. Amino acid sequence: CASRRDSYEQYF.

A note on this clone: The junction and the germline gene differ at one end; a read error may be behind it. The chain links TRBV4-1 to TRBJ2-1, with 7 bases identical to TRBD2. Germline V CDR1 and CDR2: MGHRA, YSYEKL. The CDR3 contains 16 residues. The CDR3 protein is CASSPPPQQGGHEQFF. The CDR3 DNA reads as TGTGCCAGCAGCCCCCCGCCCCAGCAGGGAGGGCATGAGCAGTTCTTC.

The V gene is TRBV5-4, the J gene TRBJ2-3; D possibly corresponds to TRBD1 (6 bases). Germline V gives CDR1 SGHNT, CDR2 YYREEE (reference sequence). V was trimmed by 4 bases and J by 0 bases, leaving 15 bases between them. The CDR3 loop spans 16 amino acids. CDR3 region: CASSPGRGTSTDTQYF. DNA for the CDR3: TGTGCCAGCAGCCCAGGCAGGGGCACTAGCACAGATACGCAGTATTTT.

CDR3 DNA: TGTGCCAGCAGTTTTCTCACTAGCGTTGAGCAGTACTTC. It specifies CASSFLTSVEQYF. The chain carries TRBV28 and TRBJ2-7; the match to TRBD2 covers 7 bases. Germline trimming cut 3 bases from V and 7 bases from J; bases unmatched to any gene: 6. The CDR3 extends over 13 amino acids. Germline V CDR1 and CDR2: MDHEN, SYDVKM.

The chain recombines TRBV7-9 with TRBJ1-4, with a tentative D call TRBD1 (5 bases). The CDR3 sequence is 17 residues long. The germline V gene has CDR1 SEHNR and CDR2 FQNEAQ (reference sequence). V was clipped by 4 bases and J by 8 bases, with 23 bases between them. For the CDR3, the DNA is TGTGCCAGCAGCTGGATAACAATGGACAATCCAAGGGAAAAACTGTTTTTT. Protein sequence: CASSWITMDNPREKLFF.

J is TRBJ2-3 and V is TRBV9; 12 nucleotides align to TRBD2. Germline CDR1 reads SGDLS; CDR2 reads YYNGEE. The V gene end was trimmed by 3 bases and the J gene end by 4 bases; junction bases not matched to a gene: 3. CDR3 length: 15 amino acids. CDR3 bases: TGTGCCAGCAGCGGTCTAGCGGGAGGGCCAGATACGCAGTATTTT. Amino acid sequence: CASSGLAGGPDTQYF.

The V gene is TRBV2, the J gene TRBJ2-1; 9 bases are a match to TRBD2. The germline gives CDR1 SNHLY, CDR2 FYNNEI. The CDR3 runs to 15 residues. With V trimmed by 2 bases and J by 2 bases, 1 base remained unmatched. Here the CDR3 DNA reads TGTGCCAGCAGTGAAATAGCGGGAGCCTACAATGAGCAGTTCTTC. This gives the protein CASSEIAGAYNEQFF.

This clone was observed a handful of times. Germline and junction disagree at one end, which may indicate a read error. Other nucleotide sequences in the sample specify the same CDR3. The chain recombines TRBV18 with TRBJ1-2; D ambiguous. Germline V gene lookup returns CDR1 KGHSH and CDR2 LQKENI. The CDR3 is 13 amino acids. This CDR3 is CASSPVDNYGYTF. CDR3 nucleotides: TGCGCCAGCTCACCCGTAGATAACTATGGCTACACCTTC.

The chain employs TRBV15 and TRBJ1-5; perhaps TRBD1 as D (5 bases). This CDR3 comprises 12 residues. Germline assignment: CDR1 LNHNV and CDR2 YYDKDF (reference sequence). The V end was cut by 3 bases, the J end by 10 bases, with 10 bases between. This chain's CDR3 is CATSRGGIPQHF. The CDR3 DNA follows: TGTGCCACCAGCAGGGGGGGAATTCCCCAGCATTTT. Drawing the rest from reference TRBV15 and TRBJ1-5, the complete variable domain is DAMVIQNPRYQVTQFGKPVTLSCSQTLNHNVMYWYQQKSSQAPKLLFHYYDKDFNNEADTPDNFQSRRPNTSFCFLDIRSPGLGDTAMYLCATSRGGIPQHFGDGTRLSIL.

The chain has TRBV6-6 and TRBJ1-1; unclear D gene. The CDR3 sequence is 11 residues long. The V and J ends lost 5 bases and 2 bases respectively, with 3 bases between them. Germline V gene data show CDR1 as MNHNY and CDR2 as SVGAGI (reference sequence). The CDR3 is CASSPNTEAFF. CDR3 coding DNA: TGTGCCAGCAGTCCTAACACTGAAGCTTTCTTT.

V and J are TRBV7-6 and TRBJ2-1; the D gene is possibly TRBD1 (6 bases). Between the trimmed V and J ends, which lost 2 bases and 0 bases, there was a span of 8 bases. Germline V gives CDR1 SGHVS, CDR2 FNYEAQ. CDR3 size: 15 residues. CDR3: CASSLIRGSYNEQFF. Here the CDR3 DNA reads TGTGCCAGCAGCTTAATCAGGGGCTCCTACAATGAGCAGTTCTTC.

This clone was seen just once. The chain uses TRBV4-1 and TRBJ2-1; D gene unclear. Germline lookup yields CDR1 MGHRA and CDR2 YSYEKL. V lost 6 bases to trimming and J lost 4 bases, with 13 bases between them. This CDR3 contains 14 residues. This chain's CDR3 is CASSPSQAYNEQFF. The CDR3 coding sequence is TGCGCCAGCAGTCCAAGCCAAGCGTACAATGAGCAGTTCTTC.